These 32 T cell receptor beta chains came from one sample sequenced in a study of shared clonotypes between healthy human individuals. Assay: immunoSEQ multiplex PCR; the TCRdb copy retains only in-frame clones and omits some. The sample contains just over 2,000,000 clones, 90% to 95% of which appear only once. Sequencing was done on a sample of naive CD4+ T cells sorted from blood. Subset noted: CD45RA+ positively selected. These receptors were collected from a man aged 18-30 years in good health.

The J gene is TRBJ1-4, the V gene TRBV7-6, with D possibly matching TRBD1 (5 bases). Trimming left V 5 bases short and J 7 bases short, with 14 bases between. Germline V lookup: CDR1 SGHVS, CDR2 FNYEAQ. The CDR3 loop spans 14 amino acids. The chain's CDR3 is CASSPGNLVEKLFF. The CDR3 DNA follows: TGTGCCAGCAGCCCAGGGAATCTTGTTGAAAAACTGTTTTTT.

The chain is built from TRBV11-2 and TRBJ1-2, with 7 bases lining up with TRBD1. Germline-derived CDR1 and CDR2 are SGHAT and FQNNGV. Trimming at V came to 6 bases and at J to 4 bases, leaving 8 bases not matched to a gene. The CDR3 consists of 14 residues. CDR3 in amino acids: CASSQTTGIYGYTF. DNA of the CDR3: TGTGCCAGCAGTCAAACGACAGGGATCTATGGCTACACCTTC.

In this sample, this clone turned up once. The chain combines TRBV9 with TRBJ1-2, with a weak D call TRBD1 (6 bases). Germline V gives CDR1 SGDLS, CDR2 YYNGEE. V shed 0 bases and J shed 5 bases, with 17 bases lying between them. The CDR3 loop spans 16 amino acids. The CDR3 nucleotides read TGTGCCAGCAGCGTAGCAACGATGGGGGCGCGGTATGGCTACACCTTC. Translation gives CASSVATMGARYGYTF.

The sample holds one count of this clone. The chain uses TRBV11-2 and TRBJ1-1, with D unclear. Germline V CDR1 and CDR2: SGHAT, FQNNGV. Trimming pared 5 bases from V and 0 bases from J, leaving 7 bases between. The CDR3 covers 13 residues. In nucleotides, the CDR3 is TGTGCCAGCAGCGACGGGCTGAACACTGAAGCTTTCTTT. Translated: CASSDGLNTEAFF.

The gene calls are TRBV5-1 and TRBJ2-7, with 7 bases fitting TRBD1. Looked up from germline, CDR1 is SGHRS and CDR2 is YFSETQ. V dropped 4 bases and J dropped 4; count of bases not matched to a gene: 5. CDR3 size: 13 residues. The CDR3 loop is CASSATGSYEQYF. In DNA, the CDR3 is TGCGCCAGCAGCGCGACAGGGTCATACGAGCAGTACTTC.

The V and J genes are TRBV7-3 and TRBJ2-5; D might be TRBD2 (5 bases). The V end lost 3 bases, the J end lost 4 bases, and 15 bases lay between the germline ends. The CDR3 runs 15 residues. CDR1 is SGHTA, CDR2 FQGTGA, per germline. The DNA of the CDR3 is TGTGCCAGCAGCTTTAGCGTCGGACGGGGAGAGACCCAGTACTTC. Amino acids: CASSFSVGRGETQYF.

The rearrangement links TRBV9 to TRBJ1-4; D is unresolved. The V gene's germline CDR1 is SGDLS and CDR2 YYNGEE. There are 15 residues in the CDR3. The ends were cut back, 0 bases at V and 7 bases at J, with 13 bases in the middle. The CDR3 here is CASSVAVSGGEKLFF. CDR3 DNA sequence: TGTGCCAGCAGCGTAGCGGTCAGTGGAGGTGAAAAACTGTTTTTT. Combining the CDR3 with reference TRBV9 and TRBJ1-4 gives the whole variable domain DSGVTQTPKHLITATGQRVTLRCSPRSGDLSVYWYQQSLDQGLQFLIQYYNGEERAKGNILERFSAQQFPDLHSELNLSSLELGDSALYFCASSVAVSGGEKLFFGSGTQLSVL.

The rearrangement links TRBV23-1 to TRBJ2-1; D perhaps matches TRBD1 (6 bases). TRBV23-1 is noted as an ORF with a role that remains uncertain. Trimming left V 9 bases short and J 6 bases short, with 24 bases between. This CDR3 contains 16 residues. CDR3 in amino acids: CARDARQEYSGNEQFF. As DNA, the CDR3 is TGCGCCAGGGACGCACGACAGGAGTACAGTGGCAATGAGCAGTTCTTC.

V gene TRBV6-6 combines with J gene TRBJ2-7; 7 positions agree with TRBD1. The CDR3 extends over 13 amino acids. Germline lookup yields CDR1 MNHNY and CDR2 SVGAGI (reference sequence). J lost 3 bases, V lost 2 bases, and 1 base had no gene match. CDR3 loop: CASSYRDSYEQYF. CDR3 DNA: TGTGCCAGCAGTTACAGGGACAGCTACGAGCAGTACTTC.

The V gene is TRBV28, the J gene TRBJ1-2; D possibly corresponds to TRBD1 (6 bases). Trimming shortened V by 2 bases and J by 5 bases, and 12 bases separated the two germline ends. CDR1 is MDHEN, CDR2 SYDVKM, per germline. This CDR3 spans 14 amino acids. The CDR3 here is CASSLSGTRYGYTF. The CDR3 DNA reads TGTGCCAGCAGTTTAAGTGGGACACGATATGGCTACACCTTC.

This clone has just one count. The chain has TRBV4-1 and TRBJ1-4; D may be TRBD1 (5 bases). V shed 0 bases and J shed 12 bases, with 20 bases lying between them. Germline V gene lookup returns CDR1 MGHRA and CDR2 YSYEKL. This CDR3 has 16 residues. The CDR3 protein is CASSQEGGKAPRELFF. The DNA for the CDR3 is TGCGCCAGCAGCCAAGAGGGGGGGAAAGCGCCCCGTGAACTGTTTTTT.

Regarding this clone: Within the sample, other DNA sequences also encode this same CDR3. The chain couples TRBV7-2 to TRBJ1-2, with D possibly matching TRBD1 (5 bases). V lost 5 bases and J 0 bases, leaving 7 bases between the germline ends. Germline loops: CDR1 SGHTA, CDR2 FQGNSA. The CDR3 sequence is 13 residues long. The CDR3 loop is CASSPDTNYGYTF. Here the CDR3 DNA reads TGTGCCAGCAGCCCGGACACTAACTATGGCTACACCTTC.

CDR3 protein: CAWTNRGTYGYTF. CDR3 nucleotide sequence: TGTGCCTGGACTAACAGGGGGACCTATGGCTACACCTTC. The V and J genes are TRBV30 and TRBJ1-2; 8 bases are a match to TRBD1. The ends lost 4 bases at V and 4 bases at J; junction bases unmatched: 5. CDR3 size: 13 residues. Germline lookup yields CDR1 GTSNPN and CDR2 SVGIG (reference sequence).

Details on this clone: One end of the junction varies from germline; a read error may be responsible. This chain uses TRBV6-5 with TRBJ1-2; 8 nucleotides agree with TRBD1. The CDR3 covers 15 residues. CDR1 is MNHEY and CDR2 is SVGAGI in the germline V gene. The CDR3 sequence is CAISAGQGGSYGYTF. The DNA of the CDR3 is TGTGCCATCAGTGCTGGACAGGGCGGTAGCTATGGCTACACCTTC.

The chain links TRBV18 to TRBJ1-6; possibly TRBD1 for D (6 bases). The CDR3 is made up of 16 amino acids. V lost 2 bases, J lost 10 bases, and 18 bases lay in between. Per germline, CDR1 KGHSH and CDR2 LQKENI. The CDR3 is CASSPKGTPTGSPLHF. CDR3 bases: TGTGCCAGCTCACCAAAAGGTACCCCCACAGGGTCACCCCTCCACTTT.

The rearrangement joins TRBV4-1 to TRBJ2-5, with D unclear. This CDR3 has 13 residues. The germline V and J ends were trimmed by 3 bases and 6 bases, with 11 bases remaining between them. CDR1 and CDR2 (germline): MGHRA, YSYEKL. The CDR3 DNA reads as TGCGCCAGCAGCCACGAGACAATAAAGACCCAGTACTTC. This encodes CASSHETIKTQYF.

This chain connects TRBV5-1 to TRBJ1-6; possibly TRBD1 for D (5 bases). This CDR3 has 14 residues. Germline V gives CDR1 SGHRS, CDR2 YFSETQ. Trimming cost V 4 bases and J 10 bases, with 15 bases left between them. CDR3 nucleotides: TGCGCCAGCAGCCAGGGACCGATAGGGTCACCCCTCCACTTT. Protein product: CASSQGPIGSPLHF.

The chain has TRBV10-3 and TRBJ2-6; 7 nucleotides match TRBD1. This CDR3 is 15 amino acids long. The germline gives CDR1 ENHRY, CDR2 SYGVKD. Trimming removed 3 bases from V and 2 bases from J; junction bases left unmatched: 1. This CDR3 reads CAISDTGAGANVLTF. For the CDR3, the DNA is TGTGCCATCAGTGATACAGGGGCTGGGGCCAACGTCCTGACTTTC.

The V and J genes are TRBV28 and TRBJ1-4; unclear D gene. V was trimmed by 3 bases and J by 8 bases, leaving 13 bases between them. The CDR3 extends over 14 amino acids. CDR1 and CDR2 (germline): MDHEN, SYDVKM. The CDR3 nucleotides are TGTGCCAGCAGTTTCGAAGGTTTGGGAGAAAAACTGTTTTTT. Protein: CASSFEGLGEKLFF. Looking up the rest from reference TRBV28 and TRBJ1-4 gives the full variable domain: DVKVTQSSRYLVKRTGEKVFLECVQDMDHENMFWYRQDPGLGLRLIYFSYDVKMKEKGDIPEGYSVSREKKERFSLILESASTNQTSMYLCASSFEGLGEKLFFGSGTQLSVL.

The chain has TRBV7-3 and TRBJ1-1; D unclear. The germline V and J ends were trimmed by 2 bases and 3 bases, with 13 bases remaining between them. The germline V gene has CDR1 SGHTA and CDR2 FQGTGA. The CDR3 length is 15 residues. Here the CDR3 DNA reads TGTGCCAGCAGCTTACTGGGCTCACCCGACACTGAAGCTTTCTTT. The encoded protein is CASSLLGSPDTEAFF.

The CDR3 nucleotides are TGTGCCATCATGGGACAGGGCAAAACTGAAGCTTTCTTT. It encodes CAIMGQGKTEAFF. The chain employs TRBV19 and TRBJ1-1, with 9 positions matching TRBD1. V lost 10 bases, J lost 5 bases, and 8 bases stayed unmatched. CDR3 size: 13 residues. The germline V gene encodes CDR1 LNHDA and CDR2 SQIVND (reference sequence).

The chain employs TRBV6-5 and TRBJ1-1, with unresolved D. CDR3 length: 11 residues. Germline CDR1 is MNHEY and CDR2 is SVGAGI. V lost 7 bases and J 7 bases, leaving 10 bases between the germline ends. The CDR3 here is CASTRKDEAFF. The CDR3 nucleotides read TGTGCCAGCACCCGGAAGGATGAAGCTTTCTTT.

The chain has TRBV5-1 and TRBJ1-1, with 7 bases fitting TRBD1. Germline V lookup: CDR1 SGHRS, CDR2 YFSETQ. V trimming: 2 bases; J trimming: 3 bases; junction bases outside the gene matches: 4. The CDR3 is 14 residues long. Written as DNA, the CDR3 is TGCGCCAGCAGCTTTAGACAGGGATACACTGAAGCTTTCTTT. Its protein product is CASSFRQGYTEAFF. Full variable domain (remainder filled in from reference TRBV5-1 and TRBJ1-1): KAGVTQTPRYLIKTRGQQVTLSCSPISGHRSVSWYQQTPGQGLQFLFEYFSETQRNKGNFPGRFSGRQFSNSRSEMNVSTLELGDSALYLCASSFRQGYTEAFFGQGTRLTVV.

With regard to this clone: Other DNA variants within this sample encode the same CDR3. J is TRBJ2-5 and V is TRBV18; either TRBD1 or TRBD2 may supply D (5 bases each). The CDR3 loop spans 14 amino acids. Germline V gene lookup returns CDR1 KGHSH and CDR2 LQKENI. V lost 1 base to trimming and J lost 3 bases, with 9 bases between them. Here the CDR3 reads CASSPLGTEETQYF. The CDR3 DNA follows: TGTGCCAGCTCACCACTAGGGACGGAAGAGACCCAGTACTTC.

The CDR3 sequence is CASSEALSGGRQPQHF. The CDR3 DNA reads TGTGCCAGCAGTGAAGCGCTATCAGGGGGCCGTCAGCCCCAGCATTTT. The rearrangement links TRBV2 to TRBJ1-5, with 8 bases aligning to TRBD1. The germline gives CDR1 SNHLY, CDR2 FYNNEI. The CDR3 totals 16 residues. V was clipped by 0 bases and J by 6 bases; unmatched bases: 7.

V is TRBV5-1 and J is TRBJ2-3, with TRBD2 as a possible D gene (5 bases). This CDR3 has 14 residues. V lost 7 bases and J 0 bases, leaving 12 bases between the germline ends. Germline V gives CDR1 SGHRS, CDR2 YFSETQ. DNA for the CDR3: TGCGCCAGCGCCGGACTCCTTAGCACAGATACGCAGTATTTT. Its translation is CASAGLLSTDTQYF.

The chain joins TRBV18 to TRBJ1-2; D gene ambiguous. Trimming pared 2 bases from V and 5 bases from J, leaving 15 bases between. This CDR3 is built from 15 residues. From germline, CDR1 is KGHSH and CDR2 LQKENI. The CDR3 region is CASSPGEARLYGYTF. CDR3 nucleotide sequence: TGTGCCAGCTCACCAGGGGAAGCGCGCTTATATGGCTACACCTTC.

Of note for this clone: The same CDR3 also results from other DNA sequences found in this sample. This sequence joins TRBV6-1 and TRBJ1-2; weak D call: TRBD1 (5 bases). V was cut by 1 base and J by 4 bases, with 10 bases left in between. The CDR3 spans 14 residues. CDR1 and CDR2 from the germline V gene are MNHNS and SASEGT. Here the CDR3 DNA reads TGTGCCAGCAGTGAAGGTGACAGAGGCTATGGCTACACCTTC. As protein: CASSEGDRGYGYTF.

The rearrangement uses TRBV11-2 and TRBJ2-3; 7 bases align to TRBD2. Germline trimming cut 7 bases from V and 1 base from J; bases unmatched to any gene: 17. This CDR3 spans 18 amino acids. Per germline, CDR1 SGHAT and CDR2 FQNNGV. Here the CDR3 DNA reads TGTGCCAGCACCCTCCGACTAAATAGCGGGTCAGGCACAGATACGCAGTATTTT. It encodes CASTLRLNSGSGTDTQYF.

The chain combines TRBV7-9 with TRBJ2-3, with D maybe TRBD2 (5 bases). The CDR3 runs to 14 residues. V dropped 5 bases and J dropped 2 bases, with 11 bases sitting between them. Germline lookup yields CDR1 SEHNR and CDR2 FQNEAQ (reference sequence). The chain's CDR3 is CASSHEGITDTQYF. The CDR3 DNA follows: TGTGCCAGCAGCCACGAGGGTATCACAGATACGCAGTATTTT.

Regarding this clone: Possible read error: a much larger clone is one base away. Distinct nucleotide sequences in the sample also encode this CDR3. This chain connects TRBV11-2 to TRBJ2-7; D unclear. Trimming left V 3 bases short and J 3 bases short, with 3 bases between. From germline, CDR1 is SGHAT and CDR2 FQNNGV. CDR3 length equals 11 residues. The CDR3 region has the DNA TGTGCCAGCAGCTTGGACTACGAGCAGTACTTC. Its protein is CASSLDYEQYF.

This chain joins TRBV7-2 and TRBJ1-5, with 10 bases lining up with TRBD1. V was pared by 6 bases and J by 6 bases, with 8 bases of the junction left unmatched. The CDR3 has 15 amino acids. From germline, CDR1 is SGHTA and CDR2 FQGNSA. The CDR3 DNA is TGTGCCAGCAGTGTTGGACAGGGGGGCGGTCAGCCCCAGCATTTT. Its translation is CASSVGQGGGQPQHF.